The rows below give T cell receptor beta chains drawn from one sample of a study of shared clonotypes between healthy human individuals. Some clones are missing from TCRdb's copy, which holds only in-frame ones; the method was immunoSEQ multiplex PCR. The sample has around 700,000 clones; 72% are singletons. Sample: memory CD4+ T cells sorted from blood. These receptors all come from a woman under 40 in good health. The CDR3 runs from the conserved cysteine through the conserved F or W. The order of the fields is V gene, clone size, D gene, J gene, CDR3 DNA, CDR3 protein. The D gene is left open where the match is weak. A clone size is listed for some rows: how often the clone was seen (once, few, many), or a class if it is expanded.

V gene: TRBV28; clone size: -; D gene: -; J gene: TRBJ2-3; CDR3 DNA: TGTGCCAGCACGCGTGGCGGGACTAGCACAGATACGCAGTATTTT; CDR3 protein: CASTRGGTSTDTQYF
V gene: TRBV5-1; clone size: -; D gene: -; J gene: TRBJ2-1; CDR3 DNA: TGCGCCAGCAGCCCCCAGCCCTACAATGAGCAGTTCTTC; CDR3 protein: CASSPQPYNEQFF
V gene: TRBV10-3; clone size: -; D gene: -; J gene: TRBJ2-6; CDR3 DNA: TGTGCCATCAGTCCCCTGGGGGGCCCCGGGGCCAACGTCCTGACTTTC; CDR3 protein: CAISPLGGPGANVLTF
V gene: TRBV18; clone size: -; D gene: -; J gene: TRBJ1-2; CDR3 DNA: TGTGCCAGCTCACCACCGAGTGTCGAGTATGGCTACACCTTC; CDR3 protein: CASSPPSVEYGYTF
V gene: TRBV28; clone size: few; D gene: -; J gene: TRBJ1-2; CDR3 DNA: TGTGCCAGCAAGGAGGGGCCAACTGGCTACACCTTC; CDR3 protein: CASKEGPTGYTF
V gene: TRBV14; clone size: many; D gene: TRBD1; J gene: TRBJ1-1; CDR3 DNA: TGTGCCAGCAGCGATTCAGGGGGCGCATTGGAAACTGAAGCTTTCTTT; CDR3 protein: CASSDSGGALETEAFF
V gene: TRBV5-1; clone size: few; D gene: TRBD2; J gene: TRBJ2-2; CDR3 DNA: TGCGCCAGCAGCTTGGAACCCAGCGGGAGGGCCGGGGAGCTGTTTTTT; CDR3 protein: CASSLEPSGRAGELFF
V gene: TRBV19; clone size: -; D gene: -; J gene: TRBJ2-2; CDR3 DNA: TGTGCCAGTTCAAATACTCCTAGCGCGAACACCGGGGAGCTGTTTTTT; CDR3 protein: CASSNTPSANTGELFF
V gene: TRBV5-6; clone size: -; D gene: -; J gene: TRBJ2-7; CDR3 DNA: TGTGCCAGCAGCTTGGGAAACTACGAGCAGTACTTC; CDR3 protein: CASSLGNYEQYF
V gene: TRBV6-6; clone size: once; D gene: -; J gene: TRBJ2-5; CDR3 DNA: TGTGCCAGCAGTTTTCGTGGCGAGACCCAGTACTTC; CDR3 protein: CASSFRGETQYF
V gene: TRBV5-6; clone size: -; D gene: -; J gene: TRBJ2-1; CDR3 DNA: TGTGCCAGCAGCTTGTATCATGAGCAGTTCTTC; CDR3 protein: CASSLYHEQFF
V gene: TRBV19; clone size: few; D gene: -; J gene: TRBJ2-6; CDR3 DNA: TGTGCCAGTACCCGACCTGGGGCCAACGTCCTGACTTTC; CDR3 protein: CASTRPGANVLTF
V gene: TRBV2; clone size: -; D gene: -; J gene: TRBJ1-3; CDR3 DNA: TGTGCCAGCACTTGGCTCGGAAACACCATATATTTT; CDR3 protein: CASTWLGNTIYF
V gene: TRBV27; clone size: -; D gene: TRBD2; J gene: TRBJ2-3; CDR3 DNA: TGTGCCAGCAGTTCTACTAGCGGGAGAGGGACAGATACGCAGTATTTT; CDR3 protein: CASSSTSGRGTDTQYF
V gene: TRBV2; clone size: -; D gene: -; J gene: TRBJ1-5; CDR3 DNA: TGTGCCAGCAGTGATTTGAGGAAAAATCAGCCCCAGCATTTT; CDR3 protein: CASSDLRKNQPQHF
V gene: TRBV10-3; clone size: -; D gene: TRBD2; J gene: TRBJ2-7; CDR3 DNA: TGTGCCATCAGTGACGGGACTAGCGTCCACGAGCAGTACTTC; CDR3 protein: CAISDGTSVHEQYF
V gene: TRBV20-1; clone size: -; D gene: -; J gene: TRBJ2-7; CDR3 DNA: TGCAGTGCGGAGTACGGCGACGAGCAGTACTTC; CDR3 protein: CSAEYGDEQYF
V gene: TRBV4-1; clone size: -; D gene: -; J gene: TRBJ1-1; CDR3 DNA: TGCGCCAGCAGCCAACAGGGGCTCAAGAACACTGAAGCTTTCTTT; CDR3 protein: CASSQQGLKNTEAFF
V gene: TRBV7-3; clone size: few; D gene: -; J gene: TRBJ2-1; CDR3 DNA: TGTGCCAGCAGCTATAGCTCTACCTACAATGAGCAGTTCTTC; CDR3 protein: CASSYSSTYNEQFF
V gene: TRBV19; clone size: -; D gene: -; J gene: TRBJ2-7; CDR3 DNA: TGTGCCAGTAGTTCCCGGGGGACCATAAGCTCCTACGAGCAGTACTTC; CDR3 protein: CASSSRGTISSYEQYF
V gene: TRBV27; clone size: -; D gene: TRBD2; J gene: TRBJ2-7; CDR3 DNA: TGTGCCAGCAGACTAGCGGGAAACTACGAGCAGTACTTC; CDR3 protein: CASRLAGNYEQYF
V gene: TRBV2; clone size: -; D gene: -; J gene: TRBJ2-2; CDR3 DNA: TGTGCCAGCAGTACCCAACAGGGACCCGGGGAGCTGTTTTTT; CDR3 protein: CASSTQQGPGELFF
V gene: TRBV28; clone size: -; D gene: TRBD2; J gene: TRBJ2-5; CDR3 DNA: TGTGCCAGCAGTCCGATGGGTAGCGGGAGGGCTGAGACCCAGTACTTC; CDR3 protein: CASSPMGSGRAETQYF
V gene: TRBV28; clone size: -; D gene: -; J gene: TRBJ2-7; CDR3 DNA: TGTGCCAGCAGTTTATCCTCTAGGGAGCAGTACTTC; CDR3 protein: CASSLSSREQYF
V gene: TRBV6-1; clone size: -; D gene: -; J gene: TRBJ2-1; CDR3 DNA: TGTGCCAGCAGCGCCACTAGGATCAATGAGCAGTTCTTC; CDR3 protein: CASSATRINEQFF
V gene: TRBV7-9; clone size: -; D gene: -; J gene: TRBJ1-4; CDR3 DNA: TGTGCCAGCAGCTTAGGGGTCCGGGAGGCGTCTAATGAAAAACTGTTTTTT; CDR3 protein: CASSLGVREASNEKLFF
V gene: TRBV5-6; clone size: few; D gene: -; J gene: TRBJ1-1; CDR3 DNA: TGTGCCAGCACTAGGGGGATGAACACTGAAGCTTTCTTT; CDR3 protein: CASTRGMNTEAFF
V gene: TRBV4-2; clone size: few; D gene: -; J gene: TRBJ2-7; CDR3 DNA: TGTGCCAGCAGCCAAGATCTGGGAGGCTCATTGGGACTCGAGCAGTACTTC; CDR3 protein: CASSQDLGGSLGLEQYF
V gene: TRBV27; clone size: -; D gene: -; J gene: TRBJ2-5; CDR3 DNA: TGTGCCAGCAGTCCGAATCAGGGGAGCCAGACCCAGTACTTC; CDR3 protein: CASSPNQGSQTQYF
V gene: TRBV2; clone size: -; D gene: -; J gene: TRBJ1-5; CDR3 DNA: TGTGCCAGCAGTGAAAGGACAGCCAATCAGCCCCAGCATTTT; CDR3 protein: CASSERTANQPQHF
V gene: TRBV19; clone size: -; D gene: -; J gene: TRBJ2-2; CDR3 DNA: TGTGCCAGTATTGACAGAGTAGCGTACACCGGGGAGCTGTTTTTT; CDR3 protein: CASIDRVAYTGELFF
V gene: TRBV7-9; clone size: -; D gene: -; J gene: TRBJ2-7; CDR3 DNA: TGTGCCAGCAGCTTAGGCATCGCCTACGAGCAGTACTTC; CDR3 protein: CASSLGIAYEQYF
V gene: TRBV5-4; clone size: -; D gene: TRBD1; J gene: TRBJ2-7; CDR3 DNA: TGTGCCAGCAGCGGTACAGGGGATCTCTTATACGAGCAGTACTTC; CDR3 protein: CASSGTGDLLYEQYF
V gene: TRBV5-1; clone size: -; D gene: -; J gene: TRBJ2-1; CDR3 DNA: TGCGCCAGCAGCATCGGACCCGGGGATGAGCAGTTCTTC; CDR3 protein: CASSIGPGDEQFF
V gene: TRBV6-5; clone size: -; D gene: TRBD1; J gene: TRBJ2-7; CDR3 DNA: TGTGCCAGCAGGATCCGGGACAGGGGGTTGGGAGAGCAGTACTTC; CDR3 protein: CASRIRDRGLGEQYF
V gene: TRBV15; clone size: -; D gene: TRBD2; J gene: TRBJ2-5; CDR3 DNA: TGTGCCACCAGCAGGCGCGGGAGGGCCTCTGTCGAGACCCAGTACTTC; CDR3 protein: CATSRRGRASVETQYF
V gene: TRBV5-5; clone size: -; D gene: TRBD1; J gene: TRBJ1-2; CDR3 DNA: TGTGCCAGCAGCTGGGGACAGGGGACCTATGGCTACACCTTC; CDR3 protein: CASSWGQGTYGYTF
V gene: TRBV7-9; clone size: -; D gene: TRBD1; J gene: TRBJ2-1; CDR3 DNA: TGTGCCAGCAGCCCCGGGACAGGGGCTTACAATGAGCAGTTCTTC; CDR3 protein: CASSPGTGAYNEQFF
V gene: TRBV5-6; clone size: -; D gene: -; J gene: TRBJ1-2; CDR3 DNA: TGTGCCAGCAGCTTCAGGGGCGGGGGCTACACCTTC; CDR3 protein: CASSFRGGGYTF
V gene: TRBV4-1; clone size: many; D gene: TRBD1; J gene: TRBJ2-7; CDR3 DNA: TGCGCCAGCAGCCCGGGACAGGGGGCAACTTACGAGCAGTACTTC; CDR3 protein: CASSPGQGATYEQYF
V gene: TRBV19; clone size: -; D gene: -; J gene: TRBJ2-2; CDR3 DNA: TGTGCCACCTGGGATCGGAGGGAGCTGTTTTTT; CDR3 protein: CATWDRRELFF
V gene: TRBV28; clone size: few; D gene: -; J gene: TRBJ2-7; CDR3 DNA: TGTGCCAGCAGTTTTTCGGAGGGATCCTACGAGCAGTACTTC; CDR3 protein: CASSFSEGSYEQYF
V gene: TRBV5-1; clone size: -; D gene: -; J gene: TRBJ1-1; CDR3 DNA: TGCGCCAGCAGCCCTCCTACAGGGACCACTGAAGCTTTCTTT; CDR3 protein: CASSPPTGTTEAFF
V gene: TRBV19; clone size: -; D gene: -; J gene: TRBJ1-1; CDR3 DNA: TGTGCCAGTAGCGTCCCAGGGGCTCAAAACACTGAAGCTTTCTTT; CDR3 protein: CASSVPGAQNTEAFF
V gene: TRBV9; clone size: -; D gene: -; J gene: TRBJ1-2; CDR3 DNA: TGTGCCAGCAGCCGTGATACAGGAGGCTACACCTTC; CDR3 protein: CASSRDTGGYTF
V gene: TRBV28; clone size: -; D gene: -; J gene: TRBJ2-1; CDR3 DNA: TGTGCCAGCAGTTTATCAGGCGCCCTGGGCGATGAGCAGTTCTTC; CDR3 protein: CASSLSGALGDEQFF
V gene: TRBV6-6; clone size: -; D gene: -; J gene: TRBJ2-1; CDR3 DNA: TGTGCCAGCAGTTACTCGCCGGACTGGAAGTACAATGAGCAGTTCTTC; CDR3 protein: CASSYSPDWKYNEQFF
V gene: TRBV6-5; clone size: -; D gene: -; J gene: TRBJ1-5; CDR3 DNA: TGTGCCAGCAGTTTGAGTGACGGGCCCCAGCATTTT; CDR3 protein: CASSLSDGPQHF
V gene: TRBV7-3; clone size: many; D gene: -; J gene: TRBJ1-5; CDR3 DNA: TGTGCCAGCAGGCCACAGAATCCAAGTCAGCCCCAGCATTTT; CDR3 protein: CASRPQNPSQPQHF
V gene: TRBV5-4; clone size: -; D gene: TRBD2; J gene: TRBJ2-1; CDR3 DNA: TGTGCCAGCAGCACCAGACTAGCGGGAGGGTGGGAGCAGTTCTTC; CDR3 protein: CASSTRLAGGWEQFF
V gene: TRBV11-2; clone size: -; D gene: TRBD1; J gene: TRBJ1-2; CDR3 DNA: TGTGCCAGCAGCCCAACAGGGGTCGTCTATGGCTACACCTTC; CDR3 protein: CASSPTGVVYGYTF
V gene: TRBV28; clone size: -; D gene: TRBD1; J gene: TRBJ1-5; CDR3 DNA: TGTGCCAGCAGCCTCGACAGGGGGCAGCCCCAGCATTTT; CDR3 protein: CASSLDRGQPQHF
V gene: TRBV7-9; clone size: -; D gene: -; J gene: TRBJ1-2; CDR3 DNA: TGTGCCAGCAGCTTTCAGGGAGGGAGCTATGGCTACACCTTC; CDR3 protein: CASSFQGGSYGYTF
V gene: TRBV11-2; clone size: -; D gene: TRBD1; J gene: TRBJ2-5; CDR3 DNA: TGTGCCAGCAGCTTAGTAAGGGGGCGAGAGACCCAGTACTTC; CDR3 protein: CASSLVRGRETQYF
V gene: TRBV28; clone size: -; D gene: -; J gene: TRBJ2-2; CDR3 DNA: TGTGCCAGCAGACAGAGGGGTAGGAACACCGGGGAGCTGTTTTTT; CDR3 protein: CASRQRGRNTGELFF
V gene: TRBV6-1; clone size: -; D gene: -; J gene: TRBJ1-5; CDR3 DNA: TGTGCCAGCAGTGAAAGGCAGGTGGGCAATCAGCCCCAGCATTTT; CDR3 protein: CASSERQVGNQPQHF
V gene: TRBV5-1; clone size: -; D gene: -; J gene: TRBJ2-5; CDR3 DNA: TGCGCCAGCAGCCTACGTGGCCAGAAGGGAGAGACCCAGTACTTC; CDR3 protein: CASSLRGQKGETQYF
V gene: TRBV19; clone size: -; D gene: -; J gene: TRBJ2-7; CDR3 DNA: TGTGCCAGTAATGACATTCACGACGAGCAGTACTTC; CDR3 protein: CASNDIHDEQYF
V gene: TRBV4-1; clone size: -; D gene: -; J gene: TRBJ1-5; CDR3 DNA: TGCGCCAGCAGCCAAGTTTCAGGGTCGGGATTTCAGCCCCAGCATTTT; CDR3 protein: CASSQVSGSGFQPQHF